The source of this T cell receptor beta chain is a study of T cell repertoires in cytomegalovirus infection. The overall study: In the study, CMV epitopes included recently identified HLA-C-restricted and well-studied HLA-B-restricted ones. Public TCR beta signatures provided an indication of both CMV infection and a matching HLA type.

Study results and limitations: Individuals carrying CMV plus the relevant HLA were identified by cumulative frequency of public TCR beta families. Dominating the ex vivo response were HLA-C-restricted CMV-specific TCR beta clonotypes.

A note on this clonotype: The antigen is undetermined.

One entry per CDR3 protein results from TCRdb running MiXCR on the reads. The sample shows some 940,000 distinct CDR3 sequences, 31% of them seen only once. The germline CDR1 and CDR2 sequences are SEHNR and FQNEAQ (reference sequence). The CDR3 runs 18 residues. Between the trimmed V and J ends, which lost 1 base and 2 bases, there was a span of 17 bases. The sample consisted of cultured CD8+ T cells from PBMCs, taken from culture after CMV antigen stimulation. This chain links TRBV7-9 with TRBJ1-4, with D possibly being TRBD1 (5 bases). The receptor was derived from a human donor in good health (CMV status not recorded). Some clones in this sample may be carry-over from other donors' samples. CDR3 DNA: TGTGCCAGCAGCTTAGGGTGGGTTCGGAGACAGACTAATGAAAAACTGTTTTTT. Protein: CASSLGWVRRQTNEKLFF.